These 30 T cell receptor beta chains came from one sample sequenced in a study of graft-versus-host responses after intestinal transplantation. The antigens of these receptors remain unknown. Profiling relied on immunoSEQ multiplex PCR, and the TCRdb table lists in-frame clones only, not all of them. Counted here are roughly 90,000 clones, 75% to 95% occurring once; the ten biggest clones make up 5% to 6.5%. The sequencing used unstimulated CD8+ T cells sorted from spleen or lymph node cells, collected before intestinal transplant. The receptors originated from a human donor who received an intestinal transplant.

The chain carries TRBV28 and TRBJ2-4, with TRBD1 identical over 7 bases. Germline loops: CDR1 MDHEN, CDR2 SYDVKM. This CDR3 contains 12 residues. The junction had 4 bases not matched to a gene; V was cut back by 3 bases and J by 11 bases. This chain's CDR3 is CASSLDQGVQYF. CDR3 DNA sequence: TGTGCCAGCAGTTTGGACCAGGGGGTTCAGTACTTC. Drawing the rest from reference TRBV28 and TRBJ2-4, the complete variable domain is DVKVTQSSRYLVKRTGEKVFLECVQDMDHENMFWYRQDPGLGLRLIYFSYDVKMKEKGDIPEGYSVSREKKERFSLILESASTNQTSMYLCASSLDQGVQYFGAGTRLSVL.

The gene calls are TRBV27 and TRBJ1-2; weak D call: TRBD1 (6 bases). There are 13 residues in the CDR3. The germline V gene encodes CDR1 MNHEY and CDR2 SMNVEV (reference sequence). Trimming removed 5 bases at V and 3 bases at J, with 10 bases between. Here the CDR3 DNA reads TGTGCCAGCAGTGCCACAGGGCACTATGGCTACACCTTC. Translating it yields CASSATGHYGYTF.

This chain uses TRBV20-1 with TRBJ1-2; no clear D gene. The CDR3 has 11 amino acids. V was shortened by 3 bases and J by 11 bases, with 13 bases between the two germline ends. The germline CDR1 and CDR2 sequences are DFQATT and SNEGSKA (reference sequence). The CDR3 sequence: CSARVPWMYTF. The CDR3 nucleotides read TGCAGTGCTAGGGTCCCGTGGATGTACACCTTC.

The chain carries TRBV9 and TRBJ1-1, with D possibly TRBD1 on 5 matching bases. This CDR3 is 15 amino acids long. The germline CDR1 and CDR2 sequences are SGDLS and YYNGEE. Trimming removed 0 bases at V and 6 bases at J, with 15 bases between. This CDR3 is CASSVVTPGTPEAFF. In DNA form, the CDR3 reads TGTGCCAGCAGCGTAGTCACCCCAGGGACCCCTGAAGCTTTCTTT.

The chain joins TRBV20-1 to TRBJ2-3; D gene uncertain. Trimming pared 5 bases from V and 6 bases from J, leaving 3 bases between. The germline V gene has CDR1 DFQATT and CDR2 SNEGSKA (reference sequence). The CDR3 covers 9 residues. DNA for the CDR3: TGCAGTGCTGCGGATACGCAGTATTTT. Encoded protein: CSAADTQYF.

The chain carries TRBV6-6 and TRBJ1-1, with D unclear. V lost 0 bases, J lost 0 bases, and 2 bases lay in between. Germline V gives CDR1 MNHNY, CDR2 SVGAGI (reference sequence). This CDR3 contains 13 residues. The CDR3 coding sequence is TGTGCCAGCAGTTACTCGATGAACACTGAAGCTTTCTTT. Protein: CASSYSMNTEAFF.

The chain joins TRBV5-4 to TRBJ2-1; D unresolved. Germline V gene lookup returns CDR1 SGHNT and CDR2 YYREEE (reference sequence). The length of the CDR3 is 13 residues. Trimming took off 4 bases at V and 8 bases at J, with 13 bases between the two ends. This CDR3 is CASSPEYADEQFF. CDR3 nucleotide sequence: TGTGCCAGCAGCCCCGAGTACGCGGATGAGCAGTTCTTC.

The V call is TRBV7-9, the J call TRBJ1-1; maybe TRBD1 (5 bases). The CDR3 is 14 amino acids. Germline-derived CDR1 and CDR2 are SEHNR and FQNEAQ (reference sequence). Trimming left V 2 bases short and J 10 bases short, with 17 bases between. CDR3 amino acids: CASSLLSGFGVAFF. CDR3 DNA sequence: TGTGCCAGCAGCTTACTCTCAGGGTTCGGGGTAGCTTTCTTT.

This chain's CDR3 is CSVSGFLAGEQYF. For the CDR3, the DNA is TGCAGCGTTTCGGGCTTTCTAGCCGGCGAGCAGTACTTC. This chain links TRBV29-1 with TRBJ2-7, with D tentatively TRBD2 (5 bases). The V and J ends lost 5 bases and 6 bases respectively, with 17 bases between them. The CDR3 length is 13 residues. Germline V gives CDR1 SQVTM, CDR2 ANQGSEA.

This chain joins TRBV7-9 and TRBJ2-5, with 13 bases lining up with TRBD2. Trimming took 8 bases from V and 5 from J; bases not matched to a gene: 14. The V gene's germline CDR1 is SEHNR and CDR2 FQNEAQ (reference sequence). The CDR3 extends over 17 amino acids. CDR3 in amino acids: CASLSGPTSGGDETQYF. In DNA form, the CDR3 reads TGTGCCAGCCTATCTGGCCCCACTAGCGGGGGGGATGAGACCCAGTACTTC.

This clone was seen a few times. In DNA, the CDR3 is TGTGCCATCAGTGTTTGGGAGAAAATTAACTATGGCTACACCTTC. The encoded protein is CAISVWEKINYGYTF. The V and J genes are TRBV10-3 and TRBJ1-2; D is undetermined. The V gene's germline CDR1 is ENHRY and CDR2 SYGVKD. The V end lost 4 bases, the J end lost 1 base, and 13 bases lay between the germline ends. The CDR3 is 15 residues long.

This chain uses TRBV9 with TRBJ2-1; TRBD2 matches at 10 bases. Unmatched junction bases numbered 12, after V lost 4 bases and J lost 8 bases. This CDR3 has 16 amino acids. Germline-derived CDR1 and CDR2 are SGDLS and YYNGEE. This CDR3 is CASSHALAGEIHEQFF. CDR3 in DNA: TGTGCCAGCAGCCACGCCCTAGCGGGAGAAATCCATGAGCAGTTCTTC.

This rearrangement joins TRBV19 to TRBJ2-5, with D hard to call. The J call may not be correct, given that the DNA end is closer to TRBJ2-7. Germline V gene data show CDR1 as LNHDA and CDR2 as SQIVND (reference sequence). This CDR3 comprises 13 residues. The CDR3 sequence: CASSAGDSYEQYF. The CDR3 DNA reads as TGTGCCAGTAGTGCCGGCGATTCCTACGAGCAGTACTTC.

V and J are TRBV11-2 and TRBJ2-2, with a tentative D call TRBD1 (5 bases). Deletions cut 0 bases from V and 5 bases from J, with 10 bases between. The germline V gene encodes CDR1 SGHAT and CDR2 FQNNGV. The CDR3 is 15 residues long. The DNA for the CDR3 is TGTGCCAGCAGCTTAGATCTTAAGGGGACCGGGGAGCTGTTTTTT. Translation gives CASSLDLKGTGELFF.

The gene calls are TRBV5-1 and TRBJ1-4; D not certain. This CDR3 is 18 amino acids long. Trimming shortened V by 1 base and J by 0 bases, and 16 bases separated the two germline ends. The germline gives CDR1 SGHRS, CDR2 YFSETQ. The CDR3 region has the DNA TGCGCCAGCAGCTTGACCAGTTACGGTAGTGCAACTAATGAAAAACTGTTTTTT. It is translated as CASSLTSYGSATNEKLFF.

The chain combines TRBV19 with TRBJ1-1; TRBD1 matches 7 bases. The CDR3 spans 15 residues. V dropped 4 bases and J dropped 3; count of bases not matched to a gene: 8. Germline CDR1 is LNHDA and CDR2 is SQIVND (reference sequence). CDR3 in amino acids: CASSSRQGSDTEAFF. CDR3 bases: TGTGCCAGTAGTAGCCGACAGGGTTCGGACACTGAAGCTTTCTTT. Supplemented by reference TRBV19 and TRBJ1-1, the full variable domain reads DGGITQSPKYLFRKEGQNVTLSCEQNLNHDAMYWYRQDPGQGLRLIYYSQIVNDFQKGDIAEGYSVSREKKESFPLTVTSAQKNPTAFYLCASSSRQGSDTEAFFGQGTRLTVV.

This sequence joins TRBV28 and TRBJ2-7; D perhaps matches TRBD1 (6 bases). The CDR3 sequence is 11 residues long. Trimming pared 7 bases from V and 4 bases from J, leaving 8 bases between. CDR1 and CDR2 from the germline V gene are MDHEN and SYDVKM. Here the CDR3 DNA reads TGTGCCAGCACCAGGGGTTACGAGCAGTACTTC. Translation gives CASTRGYEQYF. Looking up the rest from reference TRBV28 and TRBJ2-7 gives the full variable domain: DVKVTQSSRYLVKRTGEKVFLECVQDMDHENMFWYRQDPGLGLRLIYFSYDVKMKEKGDIPEGYSVSREKKERFSLILESASTNQTSMYLCASTRGYEQYFGPGTRLTVT.

The gene calls are TRBV6-5 and TRBJ2-7, with a tentative D call TRBD1 (6 bases). The CDR3 has 11 residues. The V end was cut by 5 bases, the J end by 6 bases, with 8 bases between. Germline CDR1 reads MNHEY; CDR2 reads SVGAGI. The chain's CDR3 is CASSEGGEQYF. The CDR3 bases are TGTGCCAGCAGTGAAGGGGGCGAGCAGTACTTC.

The chain carries TRBV5-6 and TRBJ2-7; 13 bases are shared with TRBD2. The germline V gene has CDR1 SGHDT and CDR2 YYEEEE. This CDR3 contains 15 residues. Germline trimming cut 0 bases from V and 3 bases from J; bases unmatched to any gene: 0. DNA for the CDR3: TGTGCCAGCAGCTTGGGACTAGCGGGGGGCTACGAGCAGTACTTC. This sequence encodes CASSLGLAGGYEQYF.

The chain carries TRBV9 and TRBJ2-6; 7 bases are a match to TRBD1. V shed 4 bases and J 2 bases; nucleotides not matched to a gene: 3. CDR3 length: 15 residues. In germline, CDR1 is SGDLS, CDR2 YYNGEE. CDR3 protein: CASSLTGAGANVLTF. The CDR3 DNA reads TGTGCCAGCAGCTTAACAGGGGCTGGGGCCAACGTCCTGACTTTC.

The chain has TRBV28 and TRBJ2-7; D is uncertain. Deletions cut 4 bases from V and 0 bases from J, with 19 bases between. The CDR3 has 17 residues. Germline lookup yields CDR1 MDHEN and CDR2 SYDVKM. The CDR3, as DNA: TGTGCCAGCAGTTCTATACAACAGACTTTTGGCTCCTACGAGCAGTACTTC. It yields the protein CASSSIQQTFGSYEQYF.

V is TRBV7-9 and J is TRBJ2-5; D not certain. Germline CDR1 reads SEHNR; CDR2 reads FQNEAQ (reference sequence). The ends were cut back, 3 bases at V and 5 bases at J, with 13 bases in the middle. This CDR3 has 14 amino acids. The CDR3 sequence is CASSFLPGSETQYF. For the CDR3, the DNA is TGTGCCAGCAGCTTTCTCCCAGGTAGTGAGACCCAGTACTTC.

The CDR3 nucleotides read TGTGCCAGCAGCACCCCCTCAGGGGGAACTGGAAACACCATATATTTT. Amino acids: CASSTPSGGTGNTIYF. The rearrangement uses TRBV9 and TRBJ1-3; 7 bases agree with TRBD1. From germline, CDR1 is SGDLS and CDR2 YYNGEE. This CDR3 comprises 16 residues. V lost 4 bases, J lost 2 bases, and 9 bases stayed unmatched. The full variable domain, rest sourced from reference TRBV9 and TRBJ1-3, is DSGVTQTPKHLITATGQRVTLRCSPRSGDLSVYWYQQSLDQGLQFLIQYYNGEERAKGNILERFSAQQFPDLHSELNLSSLELGDSALYFCASSTPSGGTGNTIYFGEGSWLTVV.

This clone was detected once. The chain links TRBV5-1 to TRBJ2-1; 8 bases are a match to TRBD2. Unmatched junction bases numbered 4, after V lost 2 bases and J lost 3 bases. The CDR3 consists of 15 residues. Germline loops: CDR1 SGHRS, CDR2 YFSETQ. This CDR3 reads CASSFTRGDYNEQFF. The CDR3 nucleotides read TGCGCCAGCAGCTTTACGCGGGGGGACTACAATGAGCAGTTCTTC.

The chain links TRBV2 to TRBJ2-4; D gene unclear. There are 15 residues in the CDR3. Germline V lookup: CDR1 SNHLY, CDR2 FYNNEI. Trimming took off 3 bases at V and 5 bases at J, with 14 bases between the two ends. In DNA form, the CDR3 reads TGTGCCAGCAGTGATTGGAGTCACACGGAAAACATTCAGTACTTC. Translating gives CASSDWSHTENIQYF.

The rearrangement uses TRBV6-5 and TRBJ2-3; the D gene is possibly TRBD2 (6 bases). V lost 9 bases, J lost 2 bases, and 12 bases lay in between. Germline lookup yields CDR1 MNHEY and CDR2 SVGAGI. The CDR3 length is 13 residues. The DNA of the CDR3 is TGTGCCAGGTGGCGGGGTCTCACAGATACGCAGTATTTT. Protein sequence: CARWRGLTDTQYF.

This chain joins TRBV11-2 and TRBJ2-5; D could derive from TRBD1 or TRBD2 (6 bases each). This CDR3 region has 16 residues. Trimming cost V 0 bases and J 2 bases, with 13 bases left between them. Germline CDR1 reads SGHAT; CDR2 reads FQNNGV. This CDR3 reads CASSLDIRGRQETQYF. CDR3 in DNA: TGTGCCAGCAGCTTAGATATTCGGGGGCGGCAAGAGACCCAGTACTTC.

V gene TRBV5-6 combines with J gene TRBJ2-7, with 10 bases identical to TRBD1. The germline CDR1 and CDR2 sequences are SGHDT and YYEEEE. V gave up 4 bases and J gave up 7 bases; unmatched junction bases: 8. The CDR3 sequence is 14 residues long. CDR3 nucleotide sequence: TGTGCCAGCAGCCCCGGGACAGGGGCGGGTGAGCAGTACTTC. Protein: CASSPGTGAGEQYF. Filled out from reference TRBV5-6 and TRBJ2-7, the complete variable domain reads DAGVTQSPTHLIKTRGQQVTLRCSPKSGHDTVSWYQQALGQGPQFIFQYYEEEERQRGNFPDRFSGHQFPNYSSELNVNALLLGDSALYLCASSPGTGAGEQYFGPGTRLTVT.

V and J are TRBV11-2 and TRBJ2-5, with D maybe TRBD2 (5 bases). Trimming removed 10 bases from V and 2 bases from J, with 20 bases in between. Germline CDR1 SGHAT, CDR2 FQNNGV. This CDR3 has 15 amino acids. In nucleotides, the CDR3 is TGTGCCACATCCCCGAGGGCCAGCCCTCAAGAGACCCAGTACTTC. It yields the protein CATSPRASPQETQYF.

This clone was detected only a few times. The V call is TRBV6-1, the J call TRBJ2-6; unclear D gene. This CDR3 contains 14 residues. Per germline, CDR1 MNHNS and CDR2 SASEGT. Between the trimmed V and J ends, which lost 1 base and 0 bases, there was a span of 1 base. The CDR3 loop reads CASSEVSGANVLTF. The DNA of the CDR3 is TGTGCCAGCAGTGAAGTCTCTGGGGCCAACGTCCTGACTTTC.